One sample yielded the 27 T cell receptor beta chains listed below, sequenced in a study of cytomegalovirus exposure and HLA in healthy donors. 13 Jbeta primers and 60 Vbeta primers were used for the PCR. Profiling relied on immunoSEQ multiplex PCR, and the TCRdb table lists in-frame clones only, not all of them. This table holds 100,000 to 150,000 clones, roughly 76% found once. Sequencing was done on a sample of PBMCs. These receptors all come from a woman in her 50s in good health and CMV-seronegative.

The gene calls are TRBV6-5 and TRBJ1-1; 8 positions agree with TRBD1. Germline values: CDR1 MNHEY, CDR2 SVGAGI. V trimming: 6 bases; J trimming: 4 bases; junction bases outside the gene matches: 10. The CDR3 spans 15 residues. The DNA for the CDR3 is TGTGCCAGCAGATACATTTTAACAGGGGGCACTGAAGCTTTCTTT. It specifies CASRYILTGGTEAFF.

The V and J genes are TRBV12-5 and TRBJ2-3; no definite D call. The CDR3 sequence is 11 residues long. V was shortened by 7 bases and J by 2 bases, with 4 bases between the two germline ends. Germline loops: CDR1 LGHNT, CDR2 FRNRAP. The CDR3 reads CASAYTDTQYF. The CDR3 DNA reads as TGTGCTAGTGCTTACACAGATACGCAGTATTTT.

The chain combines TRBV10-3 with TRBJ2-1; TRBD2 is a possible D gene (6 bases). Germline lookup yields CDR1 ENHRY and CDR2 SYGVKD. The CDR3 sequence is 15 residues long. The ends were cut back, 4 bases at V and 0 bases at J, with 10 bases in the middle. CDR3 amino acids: CAISGGDPSYNEQFF. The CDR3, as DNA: TGTGCCATCAGTGGGGGGGATCCCTCCTACAATGAGCAGTTCTTC.

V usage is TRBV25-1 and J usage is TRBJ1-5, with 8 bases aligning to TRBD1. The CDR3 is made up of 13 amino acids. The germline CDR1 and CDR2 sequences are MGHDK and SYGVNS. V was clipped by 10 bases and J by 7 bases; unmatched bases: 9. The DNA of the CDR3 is TGTGCCACCAGCACAGGGGGTAGCCAGCCCCAGCATTTT. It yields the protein CATSTGGSQPQHF.

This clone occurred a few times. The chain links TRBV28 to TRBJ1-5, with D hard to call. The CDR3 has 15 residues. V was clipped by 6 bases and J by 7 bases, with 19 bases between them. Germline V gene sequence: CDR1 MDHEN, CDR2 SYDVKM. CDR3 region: CASRGGGSGGQPQHF. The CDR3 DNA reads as TGTGCCAGCAGGGGAGGCGGTTCCGGTGGACAGCCCCAGCATTTT.

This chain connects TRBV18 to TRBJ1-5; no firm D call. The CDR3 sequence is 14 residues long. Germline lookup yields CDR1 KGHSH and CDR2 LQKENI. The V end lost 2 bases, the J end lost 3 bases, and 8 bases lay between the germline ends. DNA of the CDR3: TGTGCCAGCTCACCATCGGGTACCAATCAGCCCCAGCATTTT. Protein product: CASSPSGTNQPQHF. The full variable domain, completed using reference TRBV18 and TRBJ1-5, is NAGVMQNPRHLVRRRGQEARLRCSPMKGHSHVYWYRQLPEEGLKFMVYLQKENIIDESGMPKERFSAEFPKEGPSILRIQQVVRGDSAAYFCASSPSGTNQPQHFGDGTRLSIL.

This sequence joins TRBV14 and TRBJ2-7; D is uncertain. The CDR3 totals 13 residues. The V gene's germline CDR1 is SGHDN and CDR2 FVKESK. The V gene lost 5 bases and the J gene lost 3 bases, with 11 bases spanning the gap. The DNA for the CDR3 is TGTGCCAGCAGCAATCAGGAATTCTACGAGCAGTACTTC. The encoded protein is CASSNQEFYEQYF. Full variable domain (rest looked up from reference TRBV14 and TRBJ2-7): EAGVTQFPSHSVIEKGQTVTLRCDPISGHDNLYWYRRVMGKEIKFLLHFVKESKQDESGMPNNRFLAERTGGTYSTLKVQPAELEDSGVYFCASSNQEFYEQYFGPGTRLTVT.

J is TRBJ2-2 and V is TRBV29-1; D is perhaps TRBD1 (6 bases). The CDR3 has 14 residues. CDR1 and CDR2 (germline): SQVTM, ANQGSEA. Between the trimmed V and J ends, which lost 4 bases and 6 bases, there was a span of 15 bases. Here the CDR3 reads CSVASGALAGELFF. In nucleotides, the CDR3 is TGCAGCGTTGCTTCAGGGGCCCTAGCCGGGGAGCTGTTTTTT.

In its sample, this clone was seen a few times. Here the CDR3 reads CAISLSGRPAEQYF. CDR3 coding DNA: TGTGCCATCAGCCTTAGCGGGAGACCAGCGGAGCAGTACTTC. V gene TRBV10-3 combines with J gene TRBJ2-7; 9 positions match TRBD2. Losses at the gene ends were 6 bases for V and 7 bases for J; bases not matched to a gene: 10. There are 14 residues in the CDR3. From germline, CDR1 is ENHRY and CDR2 SYGVKD.

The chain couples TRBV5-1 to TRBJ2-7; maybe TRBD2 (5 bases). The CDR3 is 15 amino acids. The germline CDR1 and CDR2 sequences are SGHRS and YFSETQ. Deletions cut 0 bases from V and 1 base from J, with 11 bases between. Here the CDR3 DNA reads TGCGCCAGCAGCTTGGTTCTAAGGACTTCCTACGAGCAGTACTTC. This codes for CASSLVLRTSYEQYF.

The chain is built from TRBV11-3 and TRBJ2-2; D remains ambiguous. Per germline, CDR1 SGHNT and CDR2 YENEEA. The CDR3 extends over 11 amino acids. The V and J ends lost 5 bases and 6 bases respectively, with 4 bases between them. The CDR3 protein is CASSRAGELFF. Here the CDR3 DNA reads TGTGCCAGCAGCCGGGCCGGGGAGCTGTTTTTT.

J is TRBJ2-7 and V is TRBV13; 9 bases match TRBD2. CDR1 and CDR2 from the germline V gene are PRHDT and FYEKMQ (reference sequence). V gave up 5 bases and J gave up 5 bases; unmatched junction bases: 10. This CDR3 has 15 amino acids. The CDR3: CASSAGPSGMNEQYF. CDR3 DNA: TGTGCCAGCAGCGCAGGCCCTAGCGGGATGAACGAGCAGTACTTC.

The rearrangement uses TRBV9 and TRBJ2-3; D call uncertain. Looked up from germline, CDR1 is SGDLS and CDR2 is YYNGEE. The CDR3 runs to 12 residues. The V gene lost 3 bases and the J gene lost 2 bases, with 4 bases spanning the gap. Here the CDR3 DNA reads TGTGCCAGCAGCGCCGTCACAGATACGCAGTATTTT. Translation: CASSAVTDTQYF.

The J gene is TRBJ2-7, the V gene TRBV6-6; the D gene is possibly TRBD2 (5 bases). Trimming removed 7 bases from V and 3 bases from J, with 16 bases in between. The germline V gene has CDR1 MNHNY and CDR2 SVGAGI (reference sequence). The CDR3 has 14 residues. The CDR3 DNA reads TGTGCCAGCATCAGAGGGTCCGATGTCTACGAGCAGTACTTC. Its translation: CASIRGSDVYEQYF.

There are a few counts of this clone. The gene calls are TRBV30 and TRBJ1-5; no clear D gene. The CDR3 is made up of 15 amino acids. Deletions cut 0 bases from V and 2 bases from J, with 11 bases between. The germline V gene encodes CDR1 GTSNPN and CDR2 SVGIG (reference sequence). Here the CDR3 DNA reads TGTGCCTGGAGTGTGGCAGGACTTCGCAATCAGCCCCAGCATTTT. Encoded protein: CAWSVAGLRNQPQHF.

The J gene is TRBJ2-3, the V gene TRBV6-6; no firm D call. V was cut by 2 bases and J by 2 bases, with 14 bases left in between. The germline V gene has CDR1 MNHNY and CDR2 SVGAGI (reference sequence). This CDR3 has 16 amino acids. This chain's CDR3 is CASSYQGSSNTDTQYF. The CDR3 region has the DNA TGTGCCAGCAGTTACCAAGGTAGCTCAAACACAGATACGCAGTATTTT.

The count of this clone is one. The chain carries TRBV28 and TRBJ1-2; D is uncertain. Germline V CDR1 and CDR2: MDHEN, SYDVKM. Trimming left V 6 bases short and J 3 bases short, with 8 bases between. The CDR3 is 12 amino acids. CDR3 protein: CASSIPDYGYTF. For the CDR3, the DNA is TGTGCCAGCAGCATACCAGACTATGGCTACACCTTC.

CDR3 bases: TGTGCCGCAAAAACTAGCGGGGATAACACAGATACGCAGTATTTT. As protein: CAAKTSGDNTDTQYF. This chain connects TRBV10-3 to TRBJ2-3; TRBD2 agrees at 10 bases. V dropped 11 bases and J dropped 2; count of bases not matched to a gene: 10. This CDR3 contains 15 residues. CDR1 ENHRY and CDR2 SYGVKD come from the germline V gene.

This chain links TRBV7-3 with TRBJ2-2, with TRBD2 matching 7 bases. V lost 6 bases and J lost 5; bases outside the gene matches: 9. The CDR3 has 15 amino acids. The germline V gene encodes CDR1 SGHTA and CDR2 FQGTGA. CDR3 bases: TGTGCCAGCAGTGGGGGGGGAGCGGGAACCGGGGAGCTGTTTTTT. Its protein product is CASSGGGAGTGELFF.

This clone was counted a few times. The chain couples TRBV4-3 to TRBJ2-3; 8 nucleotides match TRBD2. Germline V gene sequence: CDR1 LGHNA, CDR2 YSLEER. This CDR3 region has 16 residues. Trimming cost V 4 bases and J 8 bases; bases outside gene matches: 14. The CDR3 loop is CASSRGTLADGATQYF. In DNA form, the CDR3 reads TGCGCCAGCAGCCGAGGCACACTAGCGGACGGAGCTACGCAGTATTTT.

The CDR3 is CASSQVGTGKRMNTEAFF. The CDR3 DNA reads TGTGCCAGCAGCCAAGTGGGAACAGGAAAACGTATGAACACTGAAGCTTTCTTT. The chain recombines TRBV7-2 with TRBJ1-1, with a tentative D call TRBD1 (5 bases). The CDR3 extends over 18 amino acids. V was shortened by 5 bases and J by 0 bases, with 22 bases between the two germline ends. Germline V gene sequence: CDR1 SGHTA, CDR2 FQGNSA. Supplemented by reference TRBV7-2 and TRBJ1-1, the full variable domain reads GAGVSQSPSNKVTEKGKDVELRCDPISGHTALYWYRQSLGQGLEFLIYFQGNSAPDKSGLPSDRFSAERTGGSVSTLTIQRTQQEDSAVYLCASSQVGTGKRMNTEAFFGQGTRLTVV.

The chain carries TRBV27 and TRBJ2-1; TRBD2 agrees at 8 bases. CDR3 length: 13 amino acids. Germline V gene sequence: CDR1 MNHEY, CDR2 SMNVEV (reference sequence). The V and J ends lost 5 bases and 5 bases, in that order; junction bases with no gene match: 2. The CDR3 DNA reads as TGTGCCAGCAGTCTGGGACTAGACAATGAGCAGTTCTTC. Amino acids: CASSLGLDNEQFF.

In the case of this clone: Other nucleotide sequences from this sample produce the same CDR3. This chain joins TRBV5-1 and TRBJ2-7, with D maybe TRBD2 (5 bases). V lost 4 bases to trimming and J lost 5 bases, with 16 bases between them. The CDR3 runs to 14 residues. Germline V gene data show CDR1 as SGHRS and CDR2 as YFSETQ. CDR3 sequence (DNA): TGCGCCAGCAGCCTAGAGGGATCCTCTCACGAGCAGTACTTC. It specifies CASSLEGSSHEQYF.

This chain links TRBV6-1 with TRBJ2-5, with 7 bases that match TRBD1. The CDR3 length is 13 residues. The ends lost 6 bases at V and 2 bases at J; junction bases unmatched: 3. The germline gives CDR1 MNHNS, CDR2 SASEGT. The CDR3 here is CASRRTGQETQYF. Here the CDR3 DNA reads TGTGCCAGCAGACGGACAGGTCAAGAGACCCAGTACTTC.

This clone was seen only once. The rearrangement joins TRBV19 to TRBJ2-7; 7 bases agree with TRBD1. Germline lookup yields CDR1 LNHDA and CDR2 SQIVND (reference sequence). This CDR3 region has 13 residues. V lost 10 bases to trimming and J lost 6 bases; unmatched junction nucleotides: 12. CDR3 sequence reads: CATRQGGTPEQYF. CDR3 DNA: TGTGCCACCCGACAGGGTGGTACGCCCGAGCAGTACTTC.

The CDR3 reads CASSLRQGEAYEQYF. In DNA form, the CDR3 reads TGTGCCAGCAGCTTGAGGCAGGGGGAGGCCTACGAGCAGTACTTC. The chain has TRBV5-4 and TRBJ2-7; tentatively, D is TRBD1 (7 bases). Germline V gene sequence: CDR1 SGHNT, CDR2 YYREEE (reference sequence). Trimming stripped 1 base from V and 2 bases from J, with 13 bases between. The CDR3 is 15 residues long.

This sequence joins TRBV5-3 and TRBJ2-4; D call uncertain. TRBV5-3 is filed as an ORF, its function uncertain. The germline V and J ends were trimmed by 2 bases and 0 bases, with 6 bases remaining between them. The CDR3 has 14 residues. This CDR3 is CARSFCVAKNIQYF. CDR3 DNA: TGTGCCAGAAGCTTCTGTGTAGCCAAAAACATTCAGTACTTC.